The T cell receptor beta chain under discussion was sequenced for a study of shared clonotypes between healthy human individuals. Comment on this clone: Its matching antigen is unknown.

Study findings and constraints: Several donors shared around 5.2% of their naive CD4 clonotypes. When compared with the clonotypes that were shared by all four sorted-subset donors, the non-shared clonotypes turned out to have lower generation probabilities.

This table comes from immunoSEQ multiplex PCR, and its TCRdb copy is limited to in-frame clones, with some not included. Of roughly 500,000 clones listed, roughly 95% are singletons. The germline V gene encodes CDR1 SNHLY and CDR2 FYNNEI. The CDR3 is 14 residues long. V lost 7 bases and J 2 bases, leaving 11 bases between the germline ends. Sequencing input: naive CD4+ T cells sorted from blood. Subset described: CD45RA+ positively selected. The receptor was isolated from a woman in her 30s in good health. This chain connects TRBV2 to TRBJ2-2; D is perhaps TRBD1 (6 bases). CDR3 sequence: CASNLDSNTGELFF. As DNA, the CDR3 is TGTGCCAGCAACCTGGACAGTAACACCGGGGAGCTGTTTTTT. Supplemented by reference TRBV2 and TRBJ2-2, the full variable domain reads EPEVTQTPSHQVTQMGQEVILRCVPISNHLYFYWYRQILGQKVEFLVSFYNNEISEKSEIFDDQFSVERPDGSNFTLKIRSTKLEDSAMYFCASNLDSNTGELFFGEGSRLTVL.